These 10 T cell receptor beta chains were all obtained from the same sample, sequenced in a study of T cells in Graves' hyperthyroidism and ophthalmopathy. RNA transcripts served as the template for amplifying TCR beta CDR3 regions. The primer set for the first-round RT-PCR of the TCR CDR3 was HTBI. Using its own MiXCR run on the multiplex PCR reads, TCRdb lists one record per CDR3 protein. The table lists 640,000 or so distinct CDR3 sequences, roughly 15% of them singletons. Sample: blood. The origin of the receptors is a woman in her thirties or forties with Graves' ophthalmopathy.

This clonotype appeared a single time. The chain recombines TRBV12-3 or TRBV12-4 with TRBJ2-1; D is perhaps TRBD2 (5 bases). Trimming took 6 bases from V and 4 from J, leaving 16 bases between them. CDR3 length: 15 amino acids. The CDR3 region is CASSKAKAVYNEQFF. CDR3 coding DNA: TGTGCCAGCAGCAAAGCTAAAGCGGTATACAATGAGCAGTTCTTC.

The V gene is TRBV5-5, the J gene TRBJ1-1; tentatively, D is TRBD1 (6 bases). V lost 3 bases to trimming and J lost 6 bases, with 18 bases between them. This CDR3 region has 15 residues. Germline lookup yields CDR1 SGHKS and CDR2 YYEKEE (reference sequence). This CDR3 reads CASSSYRDMVPEAFF. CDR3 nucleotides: TGTGCCAGCAGCTCATATCGGGACATGGTCCCTGAAGCTTTCTTT.

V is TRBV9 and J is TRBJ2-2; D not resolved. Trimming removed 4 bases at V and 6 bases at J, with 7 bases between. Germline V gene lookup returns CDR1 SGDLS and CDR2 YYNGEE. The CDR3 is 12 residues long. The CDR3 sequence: CASSPHPGELFF. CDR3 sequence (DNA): TGTGCCAGCAGCCCCCACCCCGGGGAGCTGTTTTTT.

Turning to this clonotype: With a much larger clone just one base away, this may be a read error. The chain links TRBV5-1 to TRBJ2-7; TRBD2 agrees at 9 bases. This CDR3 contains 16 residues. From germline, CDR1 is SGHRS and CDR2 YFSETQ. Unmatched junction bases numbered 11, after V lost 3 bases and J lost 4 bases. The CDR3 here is CASSSGAGGMKYEQYF. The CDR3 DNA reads TGCGCCAGCAGCTCTGGAGCGGGGGGAATGAAGTACGAGCAGTACTTC.

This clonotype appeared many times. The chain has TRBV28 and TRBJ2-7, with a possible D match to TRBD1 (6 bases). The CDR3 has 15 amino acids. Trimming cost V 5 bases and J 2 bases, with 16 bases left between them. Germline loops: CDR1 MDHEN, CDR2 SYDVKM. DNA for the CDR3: TGTGCCAGCAGTGTAACAGGGTCCGGAACCTACGAGCAGTACTTC. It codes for CASSVTGSGTYEQYF.

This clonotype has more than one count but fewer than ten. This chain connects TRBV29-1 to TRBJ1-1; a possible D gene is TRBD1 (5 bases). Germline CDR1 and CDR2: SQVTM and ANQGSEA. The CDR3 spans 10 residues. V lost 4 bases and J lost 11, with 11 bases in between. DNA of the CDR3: TGCAGCGTTGGATGGCAGGGCGCTTTCTTT. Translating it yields CSVGWQGAFF.

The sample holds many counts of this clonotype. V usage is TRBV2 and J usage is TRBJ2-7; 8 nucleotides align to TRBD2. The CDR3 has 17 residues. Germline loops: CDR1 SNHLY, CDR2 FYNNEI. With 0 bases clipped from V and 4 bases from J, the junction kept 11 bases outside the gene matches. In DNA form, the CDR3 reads TGTGCCAGCAGTGAAGCTTTAAGCGGGAGATTGGATTACGAGCAGTACTTC. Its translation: CASSEALSGRLDYEQYF.

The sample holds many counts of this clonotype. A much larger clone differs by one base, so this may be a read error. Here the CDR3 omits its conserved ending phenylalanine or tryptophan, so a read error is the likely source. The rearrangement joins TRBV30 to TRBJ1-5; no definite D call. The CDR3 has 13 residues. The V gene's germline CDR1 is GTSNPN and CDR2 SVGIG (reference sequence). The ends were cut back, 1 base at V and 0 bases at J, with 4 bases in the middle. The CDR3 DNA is TGTGCCTGGAGTGCACTTAGCAATCAGCCCCAGCATTCT. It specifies CAWSALSNQPQHS.

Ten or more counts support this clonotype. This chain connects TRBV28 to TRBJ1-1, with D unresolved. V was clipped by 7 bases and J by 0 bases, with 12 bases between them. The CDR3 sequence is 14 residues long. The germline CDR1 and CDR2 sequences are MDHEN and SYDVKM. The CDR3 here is CASTLGRLNTEAFF. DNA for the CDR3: TGTGCCAGCACTCTTGGGCGGTTGAACACTGAAGCTTTCTTT.

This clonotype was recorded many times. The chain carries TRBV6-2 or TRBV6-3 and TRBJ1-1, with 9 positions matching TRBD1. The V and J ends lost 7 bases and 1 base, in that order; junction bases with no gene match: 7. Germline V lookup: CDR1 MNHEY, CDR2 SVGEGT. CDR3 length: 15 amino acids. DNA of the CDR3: TGTGCCAGCATTCAACAGGGGGCGCAGAACACTGAAGCTTTCTTT. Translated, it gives CASIQQGAQNTEAFF.